The 28 T cell receptor beta chains in this list originate from one sample, sequenced in a study of T cell repertoires in ileal Crohn's disease. The repertoire was sequenced with immunoSEQ multiplex PCR; TCRdb's copy has only in-frame clones and lacks some. The repertoire consists of a few thousand clones, with 95% occurring once and the leading ten covering just over 0.3%. Material: ileal tissue. The receptors originated from an adult with Crohn's disease.

The chain uses TRBV5-1 and TRBJ2-3; TRBD1 agrees at 9 bases. This CDR3 is 16 amino acids long. Germline CDR1 and CDR2: SGHRS and YFSETQ. Trimming cost V 0 bases and J 2 bases; bases outside gene matches: 4. This CDR3 is CASSLAGTGFTDTQYF. The CDR3 DNA reads TGCGCCAGCAGCTTGGCCGGGACAGGGTTCACAGATACGCAGTATTTT.

This clone is a singleton in its sample. The rearrangement links TRBV11-2 to TRBJ1-3, with D tentatively TRBD1 (6 bases). The CDR3 contains 13 residues. Trimming removed 5 bases at V and 7 bases at J, with 12 bases between. Germline CDR1 SGHAT, CDR2 FQNNGV. CDR3 region: CASSRQGFNTIYF. The CDR3 region has the DNA TGTGCCAGCAGCCGCCAGGGGTTTAACACCATATATTTT. The whole variable domain, remainder taken from reference TRBV11-2 and TRBJ1-3, is EAGVAQSPRYKIIEKRQSVAFWCNPISGHATLYWYQQILGQGPKLLIQFQNNGVVDDSQLPKDRFSAERLKGVDSTLKIQPAKLEDSAVYLCASSRQGFNTIYFGEGSWLTVV.

The chain employs TRBV5-5 and TRBJ1-1, with TRBD1 as a possible D gene (6 bases). This CDR3 has 14 residues. The V end was cut by 2 bases, the J end by 0 bases, with 8 bases between. Germline CDR1 is SGHKS and CDR2 is YYEKEE (reference sequence). The CDR3 reads CASSFTGMNTEAFF. The CDR3 nucleotides are TGTGCCAGCAGCTTTACAGGGATGAACACTGAAGCTTTCTTT.

The chain employs TRBV5-1 and TRBJ1-1; TRBD1 might be the D (5 bases). V was shortened by 0 bases and J by 8 bases, with 11 bases between the two germline ends. The germline CDR1 and CDR2 sequences are SGHRS and YFSETQ. The CDR3 has 13 amino acids. For the CDR3, the DNA is TGCGCCAGCAGCTTGGCCGGGGGACGGGAAGCTTTCTTT. Translation: CASSLAGGREAFF.

This sequence joins TRBV5-1 and TRBJ2-3; D unclear. CDR1 and CDR2 from the germline V gene are SGHRS and YFSETQ. This CDR3 comprises 13 residues. The V end lost 0 bases, the J end lost 6 bases, and 8 bases lay between the germline ends. Here the CDR3 reads CASSLGKADTQYF. The CDR3 DNA sequence: TGCGCCAGCAGCTTGGGTAAAGCCGATACGCAGTATTTT.

This chain links TRBV25-1 with TRBJ1-4; the match to TRBD1 covers 7 bases. The CDR3 runs 14 residues. Germline assignment: CDR1 MGHDK and CDR2 SYGVNS. The ends lost 8 bases at V and 7 bases at J; junction bases unmatched: 10. CDR3 DNA: TGTGCCAGCGCGAGGGGGCTATGGGGTGAAAAACTGTTTTTT. Protein sequence: CASARGLWGEKLFF.

The chain uses TRBV7-3 and TRBJ2-2; D is perhaps TRBD1 (6 bases). The CDR3 contains 16 residues. V gave up 1 base and J gave up 4 bases, with 13 bases separating them. Germline CDR1 SGHTA, CDR2 FQGTGA. CDR3 sequence reads: CASSLIQGPGTGELFF. DNA of the CDR3: TGTGCCAGCAGCTTAATTCAGGGGCCGGGCACCGGGGAGCTGTTTTTT.

The rearrangement uses TRBV6-5 and TRBJ1-1; D not resolved. Germline V CDR1 and CDR2: MNHEY, SVGAGI. The CDR3 length is 14 residues. Trimming pared 6 bases from V and 2 bases from J, leaving 13 bases between. The CDR3 nucleotides are TGTGCCAGCAGATACGGCAGGTTTAACACTGAAGCTTTCTTT. The encoded protein is CASRYGRFNTEAFF.

V is TRBV5-1 and J is TRBJ2-5, with 14 bases identical to TRBD2. Germline CDR1 SGHRS, CDR2 YFSETQ. The CDR3 sequence is 16 residues long. V dropped 4 bases and J dropped 2; count of bases not matched to a gene: 4. The CDR3 DNA sequence: TGCGCCAGCAGCAAGACTAGCGGGGGGGGTCAAGAGACCCAGTACTTC. Translated, it gives CASSKTSGGGQETQYF.

This clone was recorded only once. This chain uses TRBV6-1 with TRBJ1-5; maybe TRBD1 (6 bases). The CDR3 is 13 residues long. Germline V gives CDR1 MNHNS, CDR2 SASEGT. V was clipped by 8 bases and J by 8 bases, with 16 bases between them. The CDR3 DNA reads TGTGCCAGCTCAGGGGTCCAGGGAGAGCCCCAGCATTTT. Translating it yields CASSGVQGEPQHF.

This chain links TRBV4-2 with TRBJ2-2; TRBD2 aligns across 8 bases. This CDR3 region has 17 residues. Germline-derived CDR1 and CDR2 are LGHNA and YNFKEQ. V lost 1 base to trimming and J lost 2 bases; unmatched junction nucleotides: 6. CDR3 DNA: TGTGCCAGCAGCCAAGTGATTAGCGGGGTAAACACCGGGGAGCTGTTTTTT. Its translation: CASSQVISGVNTGELFF.

The CDR3 loop reads CASRPSRHRQDEQYF. The CDR3 DNA reads TGTGCCAGCAGGCCTTCCCGACATCGGCAGGACGAGCAGTACTTC. The chain combines TRBV6-5 with TRBJ2-7; D unresolved. This CDR3 contains 15 residues. Germline values: CDR1 MNHEY, CDR2 SVGAGI. Between the trimmed V and J ends, which lost 6 bases and 5 bases, there was a span of 20 bases.

The chain joins TRBV30 to TRBJ2-1, with D uncertain. The CDR3 runs 11 residues. V dropped 3 bases and J dropped 8 bases, with 8 bases sitting between them. CDR1 GTSNPN and CDR2 SVGIG come from the germline V gene (reference sequence). The CDR3 nucleotides are TGTGCCTGGAGCGCAGAGGATGAGCAGTTCTTC. It yields the protein CAWSAEDEQFF.

V gene TRBV2 combines with J gene TRBJ2-1; TRBD2 matches at 9 bases. The CDR3 loop spans 14 amino acids. V lost 4 bases to trimming and J lost 5 bases; unmatched junction nucleotides: 3. Germline CDR1 SNHLY, CDR2 FYNNEI. CDR3: CASSVRGGDNEQFF. CDR3 nucleotide sequence: TGTGCCAGCAGTGTACGCGGGGGGGACAATGAGCAGTTCTTC.

Here the CDR3 reads CASSTGQGNDSPLHF. For the CDR3, the DNA is TGTGCCAGCAGCACGGGACAGGGCAATGATTCACCCCTCCACTTT. The chain uses TRBV7-9 and TRBJ1-6, with 9 bases fitting TRBD1. CDR1 is SEHNR, CDR2 FQNEAQ, per germline (reference sequence). This CDR3 is 15 amino acids long. Losses at the gene ends were 5 bases for V and 8 bases for J; bases not matched to a gene: 7.

The rearrangement uses TRBV4-2 and TRBJ1-2; maybe TRBD1 (5 bases). The CDR3 extends over 15 amino acids. Germline V lookup: CDR1 LGHNA, CDR2 YNFKEQ. V lost 1 base and J lost 4, with 13 bases in between. CDR3 residues: CASSQATGEGYGYTF. CDR3 coding DNA: TGTGCCAGCAGCCAAGCAACAGGAGAAGGCTATGGCTACACCTTC.

The J gene is TRBJ2-7, the V gene TRBV7-6, with 8 nucleotides matching TRBD1. In germline, CDR1 is SGHVS, CDR2 FNYEAQ. This CDR3 contains 14 residues. V gave up 4 bases and J gave up 4 bases; unmatched junction bases: 6. CDR3 in amino acids: CASSSTDRAYEQYF. The CDR3, as DNA: TGTGCCAGCAGCTCCACGGACAGGGCGTACGAGCAGTACTTC.

The chain is built from TRBV6-5 and TRBJ2-7, with TRBD1 identical over 8 bases. The germline CDR1 and CDR2 sequences are MNHEY and SVGAGI. CDR3 size: 14 residues. With V trimmed by 0 bases and J by 4 bases, 2 bases remained unmatched. CDR3 sequence: CASSYSRTGYEQYV. In DNA, the CDR3 is TGTGCCAGCAGTTACTCCCGGACAGGGTACGAGCAGTACGTC.

The J gene is TRBJ1-1, the V gene TRBV9, with D perhaps matching TRBD1 (5 bases). CDR1 and CDR2 from the germline V gene are SGDLS and YYNGEE. V dropped 2 bases and J dropped 4 bases, with 12 bases sitting between them. CDR3 length: 14 amino acids. CDR3 sequence: CASSVRGEATEAFF. The DNA of the CDR3 is TGTGCCAGCAGCGTCCGGGGGGAAGCCACTGAAGCTTTCTTT.

This chain connects TRBV7-2 to TRBJ1-2, with D perhaps matching TRBD1 (5 bases). The CDR3 has 14 residues. CDR1 is SGHTA, CDR2 FQGNSA, per germline. Deletions cut 1 base from V and 5 bases from J, with 11 bases between. This CDR3 is CASSLDGTRYGYTF. The CDR3 bases are TGTGCCAGCAGCTTAGACGGGACTCGATATGGCTACACCTTC.

The chain has TRBV7-9 and TRBJ2-3; 16 nucleotides line up with TRBD2. V gave up 5 bases and J gave up 3 bases; unmatched junction bases: 5. This CDR3 is 17 amino acids long. Germline CDR1 is SEHNR and CDR2 is FQNEAQ (reference sequence). In DNA, the CDR3 is TGTGCCAGCAGCCCAGGGACTAGCGGGGGGGCTACAGATACGCAGTATTTT. Its translation: CASSPGTSGGATDTQYF.

The chain links TRBV15 to TRBJ2-2, with 7 bases lining up with TRBD2. Trimming at V came to 3 bases and at J to 4 bases, leaving 5 bases not matched to a gene. Per germline, CDR1 LNHNV and CDR2 YYDKDF (reference sequence). The CDR3 sequence is 15 residues long. CDR3 in DNA: TGTGCCACCAGCAGGAGCCGGGGGGTCACCGGGGAGCTGTTTTTT. Translating it yields CATSRSRGVTGELFF. Combining the CDR3 with reference TRBV15 and TRBJ2-2 gives the whole variable domain DAMVIQNPRYQVTQFGKPVTLSCSQTLNHNVMYWYQQKSSQAPKLLFHYYDKDFNNEADTPDNFQSRRPNTSFCFLDIRSPGLGDTAMYLCATSRSRGVTGELFFGEGSRLTVL.

The chain links TRBV11-2 to TRBJ2-7; 7 nucleotides agree with TRBD1. Germline assignment: CDR1 SGHAT and CDR2 FQNNGV. V shed 5 bases and J 4 bases; nucleotides not matched to a gene: 11. The CDR3 runs 15 residues. This chain's CDR3 is CASSTVRGLLYEQYV. The CDR3 nucleotides are TGTGCCAGCAGCACTGTTAGGGGGCTCTTATACGAGCAGTACGTC.

The chain uses TRBV11-1 and TRBJ1-6; no definite D call. V was clipped by 5 bases and J by 10 bases, with 18 bases between them. Per the germline V gene, CDR1 is SGHAT and CDR2 is FQDESV (reference sequence). CDR3 length: 15 amino acids. CDR3 amino acids: CASSIRSGRPSPLHF. CDR3 bases: TGTGCCAGCAGCATCAGATCGGGGAGACCCTCACCCCTCCACTTT.

The chain is built from TRBV6-5 and TRBJ2-1, with a weak D call TRBD2 (6 bases). V dropped 2 bases and J dropped 6 bases, with 8 bases sitting between them. The CDR3 contains 13 residues. Germline CDR1 MNHEY, CDR2 SVGAGI. Written as DNA, the CDR3 is TGTGCCAGCAGTTACCGGGAGTTCAATGAGCAGTTCTTC. Protein: CASSYREFNEQFF.

The CDR3 region has the DNA TGCGCCAGCAGCTTGGAGCAGGGAGCGGGTACTGAAGCTTTCTTT. Translated: CASSLEQGAGTEAFF. This chain joins TRBV5-1 and TRBJ1-1, with D maybe TRBD1 (5 bases). V was clipped by 0 bases and J by 5 bases, with 14 bases between them. The CDR3 has 15 residues. The germline CDR1 and CDR2 sequences are SGHRS and YFSETQ.

V is TRBV14 and J is TRBJ1-6, with a possible D match to TRBD1 (5 bases). The ends were cut back, 4 bases at V and 3 bases at J, with 10 bases in the middle. CDR3 size: 15 residues. Germline CDR1 SGHDN, CDR2 FVKESK. The CDR3 reads CASSPAGLYNSPLHF. The CDR3 nucleotides are TGTGCCAGCAGCCCGGCGGGGCTCTATAATTCACCCCTCCACTTT.

The genes are TRBV6-6 and TRBJ1-1, with a weak D call TRBD1 (6 bases). The CDR3 runs 16 residues. Germline V CDR1 and CDR2: MNHNY, SVGAGI (reference sequence). The V end was cut by 0 bases, the J end by 0 bases, with 11 bases between. CDR3 bases: TGTGCCAGCAGTTACTCGCAGGGGTTTATGAACACTGAAGCTTTCTTT. Encoded protein: CASSYSQGFMNTEAFF.